The T cell receptor (beta chain) described here comes from a study of CD8+CD57+ T cells in acquired aplastic anemia. Overall study: Isolated CD4+ and CD8+ cells, once sorted, yielded DNA averaging around 3 ug. Study-wide results and caveats: Comparison of patients with controls identified 25 to 35 shared CD8+ CDR3 sequences.

Investigators profiled TCR beta VDJ and CDR3 from genomic DNA template. One entry per CDR3 protein, called by TCRdb with MiXCR from the reads. Seen here are 150,000 to 200,000 distinct CDR3 sequences, 40% to 55% observed once, and the top ten hold 0.85% to 1.2%. This CDR3 is 16 amino acids long. Deletions cut 2 bases from V and 1 base from J, with 15 bases between. Germline loops: CDR1 SGHAT, CDR2 FQDESV (reference sequence). In regard to this clonotype: Its target is not known.

For sequencing, patients were chosen who had shown expansion of CD8+CD57+ cells by flow cytometry. Every patient was diagnosed with severe acquired aplastic anemia. Source material: sorted CD4+, CD8+, or CD8+CD57+ T cells (not recorded which) from PBMCs. V usage is TRBV11-1 and J usage is TRBJ2-7, with D possibly being TRBD2 (7 bases). The clonotype comes from a human donor with aplastic anemia. DNA of the CDR3: TGTGCCAGCAGCTTAATCGGGGGGCCTACATCCTACGAGCAGTACTTC. Amino acid sequence: CASSLIGGPTSYEQYF.